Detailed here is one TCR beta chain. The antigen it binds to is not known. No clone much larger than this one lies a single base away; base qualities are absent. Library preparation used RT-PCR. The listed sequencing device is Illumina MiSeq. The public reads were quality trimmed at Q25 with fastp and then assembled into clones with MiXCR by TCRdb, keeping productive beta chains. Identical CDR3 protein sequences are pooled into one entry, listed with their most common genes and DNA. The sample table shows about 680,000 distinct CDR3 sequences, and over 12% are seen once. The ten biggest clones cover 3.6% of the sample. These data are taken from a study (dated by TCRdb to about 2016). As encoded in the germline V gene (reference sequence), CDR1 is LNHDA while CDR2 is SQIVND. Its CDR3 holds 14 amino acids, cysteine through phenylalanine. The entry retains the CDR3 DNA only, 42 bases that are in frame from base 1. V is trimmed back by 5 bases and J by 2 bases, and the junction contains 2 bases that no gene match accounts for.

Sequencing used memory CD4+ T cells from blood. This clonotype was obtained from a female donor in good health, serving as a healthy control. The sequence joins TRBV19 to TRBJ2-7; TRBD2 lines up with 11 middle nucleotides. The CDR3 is CASSSGLAAYEQYF. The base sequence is TGTGCCAGTAGTTCGGGACTAGCGGCCTACGAGCAGTACTTC.